Below are 9 T cell receptor beta chains sequenced from a single sample in a study of T cell responses to AZD1222 COVID-19 vaccine. Clones were read by immunoSEQ multiplex PCR, and TCRdb kept only the in-frame ones, dropping some. The sample consists of around 130,000 clones, around 94% of them appearing once. The source material was peripheral blood, sampled on day 0 of AZD1222 vaccination. Receptor source: an adult in good health.

This clone was recorded once. CDR3 sequence: CSVELGAGEAFF. CDR3 bases: TGCAGCGTTGAGTTGGGGGCAGGTGAAGCTTTCTTT. The V and J genes are TRBV29-1 and TRBJ1-1; D is possibly TRBD1 (6 bases). The ends were cut back, 3 bases at V and 7 bases at J, with 12 bases in the middle. The germline CDR1 and CDR2 sequences are SQVTM and ANQGSEA. There are 12 residues in the CDR3.

Only one count was recorded for this clone. V gene TRBV7-2 combines with J gene TRBJ2-7, with TRBD2 matching over 10 bases. Per germline, CDR1 SGHTA and CDR2 FQGNSA. V lost 1 base to trimming and J lost 6 bases; unmatched junction nucleotides: 9. The CDR3 is 16 amino acids. The CDR3 DNA reads as TGTGCCAGCAGCTTAGGGCTAGCGGGAGTCGCGGTCGAGCAGTACTTC. As protein: CASSLGLAGVAVEQYF.

The V and J genes are TRBV6-5 and TRBJ1-5; the match to TRBD1 covers 10 bases. CDR3 length equals 15 residues. Looked up from germline, CDR1 is MNHEY and CDR2 is SVGAGI. The ends lost 7 bases at V and 5 bases at J; junction bases unmatched: 8. Here the CDR3 DNA reads TGTGCCAGCACCCCGGGACAGGGGCCCCATCAGCCCCAGCATTTT. Its translation is CASTPGQGPHQPQHF.

This clone has just one count. The chain carries TRBV19 and TRBJ2-3, with TRBD2 matching 7 bases. J gave up 7 bases and V 7 bases, and 5 bases lay outside the gene matches. The germline V gene has CDR1 LNHDA and CDR2 SQIVND (reference sequence). The CDR3 spans 12 residues. CDR3 in amino acids: CASTSGPYTQYF. The CDR3 nucleotides read TGTGCCAGTACTAGCGGCCCTTATACGCAGTATTTT.

This clone was found once. The CDR3 loop is CASSRGQGMNTEAFF. The CDR3 DNA follows: TGTGCCAGCAGCAGGGGACAGGGAATGAACACTGAAGCTTTCTTT. The genes are TRBV5-8 and TRBJ1-1; 9 bases map to TRBD1. CDR3 length equals 15 residues. Looked up from germline, CDR1 is SGHTS and CDR2 is YDEGEE. Unmatched junction bases numbered 4, after V lost 4 bases and J lost 0 bases.

The chain combines TRBV11-2 with TRBJ2-3; 8 bases are a match to TRBD2. In germline, CDR1 is SGHAT, CDR2 FQNNGV. The CDR3 consists of 16 residues. Germline trimming cut 1 base from V and 1 base from J; bases unmatched to any gene: 4. CDR3 DNA: TGTGCCAGCAGCTTAGCGGCGCGGGAGGGCACAGATACGCAGTATTTT. This encodes CASSLAAREGTDTQYF.

The gene calls are TRBV11-2 and TRBJ2-1; 7 bases line up with TRBD1. The germline V gene encodes CDR1 SGHAT and CDR2 FQNNGV. The CDR3 length is 14 residues. Losses at the gene ends were 4 bases for V and 6 bases for J; bases not matched to a gene: 6. Here the CDR3 reads CASSSVSGGNEQFF. The DNA for the CDR3 is TGTGCCAGCAGCTCCGTCTCAGGGGGCAATGAGCAGTTCTTC. The full variable domain, rest sourced from reference TRBV11-2 and TRBJ2-1, is EAGVAQSPRYKIIEKRQSVAFWCNPISGHATLYWYQQILGQGPKLLIQFQNNGVVDDSQLPKDRFSAERLKGVDSTLKIQPAKLEDSAVYLCASSSVSGGNEQFFGPGTRLTVL.

This rearrangement joins TRBV12-3 or TRBV12-4 to TRBJ1-4; unclear D gene. Trimming took off 6 bases at V and 17 bases at J, with 10 bases between the two ends. There are 9 residues in the CDR3. The CDR3 sequence is CASSQEIFF. CDR3 coding DNA: TGTGCCAGCAGCCAAGAGATTTTTTTT.

V gene TRBV6-1 combines with J gene TRBJ2-2; 8 bases agree with TRBD2. Germline CDR1 reads MNHNS; CDR2 reads SASEGT. V was pared by 2 bases and J by 4 bases, with 6 bases of the junction left unmatched. The CDR3 is made up of 16 amino acids. The CDR3 reads CASSETPAGGTGELFF. In nucleotides, the CDR3 is TGTGCCAGCAGTGAAACTCCTGCGGGAGGCACCGGGGAGCTGTTTTTT.